The 7 T cell receptor beta chains reported below all come from one sample, sequenced in a study of PD-1 blockade in classical Hodgkin lymphoma. Here immunoSEQ multiplex PCR was the method, and the copy in TCRdb shows in-frame clones only, minus some. The sample has roughly 1,900 clones, roughly 79% seen once. In every patient, relapse followed autologous stem cell transplantation, while exposure to brentuximab vedotin differed. After PBMCs were thawed, their CD8+ T cells were isolated by magnetic negative selection. The sequences come from CD8+ T cells from blood, collected at baseline. Source of these receptors: a human donor with classical Hodgkin lymphoma.

The chain carries TRBV6-5 and TRBJ2-2; possible D gene TRBD1, 7 bases. The germline gives CDR1 MNHEY, CDR2 SVGAGI. This CDR3 is built from 16 residues. V was pared by 0 bases and J by 4 bases, with 12 bases between. The CDR3 here is CASSYSEGASTGELFF. The CDR3 DNA is TGTGCCAGCAGTTACTCGGAGGGGGCGAGCACCGGGGAGCTGTTTTTT.

Comments on this clone: A read error may produce the germline difference seen at one junction end. Other DNA sequences in the same sample also yield this CDR3. The genes are TRBV13 and TRBJ2-1, with 8 bases that match TRBD2. Looked up from germline, CDR1 is PRHDT and CDR2 is FYEKMQ (reference sequence). CDR3 length: 16 amino acids. The CDR3 loop is CASSLTLAGWDNEQFF. For the CDR3, the DNA is TGTGCCAGCAGCTTAACGCTAGCGGGTTGGGACAATGAGCAATTCTTC. Full variable domain (missing parts from reference TRBV13 and TRBJ2-1): AAGVIQSPRHLIKEKRETATLKCYPIPRHDTVYWYQQGPGQDPQFLISFYEKMQSDKGSIPDRFSAQQFSDYHSELNMSSLELGDSALYFCASSLTLAGWDNEQFFGPGTRLTVL.

The chain carries TRBV7-8 and TRBJ2-1; 10 positions agree with TRBD2. This CDR3 is 17 amino acids long. V trimming: 3 bases; J trimming: 2 bases; junction bases outside the gene matches: 7. The germline V gene has CDR1 SGHVS and CDR2 FQNEAQ. The CDR3 protein is CASSFVASGGPYNEQFF. CDR3 nucleotide sequence: TGTGCCAGCAGCTTTGTGGCTAGCGGGGGCCCCTACAATGAGCAGTTCTTC. The full variable domain, in which reference TRBV7-8 and TRBJ2-1 provide the parts outside the CDR3, is GAGVSQSPRYKVAKRGQDVALRCDPISGHVSLFWYQQALGQGPEFLTYFQNEAQLDKSGLPSDRFFAERPEGSVSTLKIQRTQQEDSAVYLCASSFVASGGPYNEQFFGPGTRLTVL.

V is TRBV9 and J is TRBJ1-5; D possibly corresponds to TRBD1 (5 bases). Trimming took off 0 bases at V and 7 bases at J, with 14 bases between the two ends. The CDR3 totals 15 residues. Per germline, CDR1 SGDLS and CDR2 YYNGEE. DNA of the CDR3: TGTGCCAGCAGCGTAGGCGGGGGTCTCGGGCAGCCCCAGCATTTT. Translated: CASSVGGGLGQPQHF.

This rearrangement joins TRBV10-3 to TRBJ1-1; tentatively, D is TRBD1 (6 bases). The CDR3 covers 15 residues. Trimming left V 3 bases short and J 1 base short, with 12 bases between. The germline V gene has CDR1 ENHRY and CDR2 SYGVKD. CDR3 DNA sequence: TGTGCCATCAGTGAAACAGGGTCCACGAACACTGAAGCTTTCTTT. This gives the protein CAISETGSTNTEAFF.

The chain recombines TRBV19 with TRBJ2-7; D is ambiguous. The CDR3 loop spans 13 amino acids. V was pared by 5 bases and J by 3 bases, with 11 bases between. The germline CDR1 and CDR2 sequences are LNHDA and SQIVND (reference sequence). Here the CDR3 reads CASSPAVGYEQYF. In DNA, the CDR3 is TGTGCCAGTAGTCCGGCCGTCGGCTACGAGCAGTACTTC.

In this sample, this clone turned up once. The chain uses TRBV28 and TRBJ1-1; D unresolved. Germline CDR1 and CDR2: MDHEN and SYDVKM. The CDR3 has 13 residues. Trimming cost V 2 bases and J 0 bases, with 4 bases left between them. The CDR3 protein is CASSLIMNTEAFF. As DNA, the CDR3 is TGTGCCAGCAGTTTAATCATGAACACTGAAGCTTTCTTT. Full variable domain (missing parts from reference TRBV28 and TRBJ1-1): DVKVTQSSRYLVKRTGEKVFLECVQDMDHENMFWYRQDPGLGLRLIYFSYDVKMKEKGDIPEGYSVSREKKERFSLILESASTNQTSMYLCASSLIMNTEAFFGQGTRLTVV.